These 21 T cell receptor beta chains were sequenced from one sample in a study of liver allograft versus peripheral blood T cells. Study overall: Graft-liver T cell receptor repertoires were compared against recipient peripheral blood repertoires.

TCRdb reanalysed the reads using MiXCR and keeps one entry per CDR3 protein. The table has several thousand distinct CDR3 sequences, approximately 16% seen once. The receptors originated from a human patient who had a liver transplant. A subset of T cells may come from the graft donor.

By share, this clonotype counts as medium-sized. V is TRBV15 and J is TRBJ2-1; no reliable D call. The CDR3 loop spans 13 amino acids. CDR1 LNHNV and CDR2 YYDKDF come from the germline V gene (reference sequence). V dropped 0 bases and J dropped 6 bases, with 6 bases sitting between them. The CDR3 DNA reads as TGTGCCACCAGCAGAGATCCCGGCAATGAGCAGTTCTTC. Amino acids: CATSRDPGNEQFF.

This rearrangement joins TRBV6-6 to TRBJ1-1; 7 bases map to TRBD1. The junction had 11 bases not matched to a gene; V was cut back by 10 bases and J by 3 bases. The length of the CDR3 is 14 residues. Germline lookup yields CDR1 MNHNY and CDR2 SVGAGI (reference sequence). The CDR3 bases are TGTGCCACCCATTTAAGGGGGCTAGACACTGAAGCTTTCTTT. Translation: CATHLRGLDTEAFF.

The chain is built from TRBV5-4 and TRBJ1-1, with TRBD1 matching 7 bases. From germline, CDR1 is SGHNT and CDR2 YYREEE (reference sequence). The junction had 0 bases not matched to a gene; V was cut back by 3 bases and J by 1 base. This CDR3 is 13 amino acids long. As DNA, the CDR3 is TGTGCCAGCAGCTGGGACAGGAACACTGAAGCTTTCTTT. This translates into CASSWDRNTEAFF. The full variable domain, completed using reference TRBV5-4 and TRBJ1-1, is ETGVTQSPTHLIKTRGQQVTLRCSSQSGHNTVSWYQQALGQGPQFIFQYYREEENGRGNFPPRFSGLQFPNYSSELNVNALELDDSALYLCASSWDRNTEAFFGQGTRLTVV.

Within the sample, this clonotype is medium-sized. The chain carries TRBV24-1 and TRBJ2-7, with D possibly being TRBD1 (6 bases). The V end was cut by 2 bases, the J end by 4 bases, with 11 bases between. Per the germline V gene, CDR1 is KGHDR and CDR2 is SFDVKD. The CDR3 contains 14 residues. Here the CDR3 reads CATSDSDRPYEQYF. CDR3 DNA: TGTGCCACCAGTGATTCGGACAGACCATACGAGCAGTACTTC.

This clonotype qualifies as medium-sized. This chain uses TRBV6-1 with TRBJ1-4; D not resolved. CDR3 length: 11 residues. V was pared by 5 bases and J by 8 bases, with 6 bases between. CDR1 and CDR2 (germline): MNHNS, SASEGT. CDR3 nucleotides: TGTGCCAGCAGTCCAGAAGAAAAACTGTTTTTT. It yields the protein CASSPEEKLFF.

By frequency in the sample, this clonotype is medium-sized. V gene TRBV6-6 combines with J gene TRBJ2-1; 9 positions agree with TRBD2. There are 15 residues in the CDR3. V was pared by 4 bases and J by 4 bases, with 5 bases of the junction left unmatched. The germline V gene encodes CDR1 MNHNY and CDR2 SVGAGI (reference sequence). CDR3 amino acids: CASSSGTSSYNEQFF. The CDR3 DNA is TGTGCCAGCAGTTCCGGGACTAGCAGTTACAATGAGCAGTTCTTC.

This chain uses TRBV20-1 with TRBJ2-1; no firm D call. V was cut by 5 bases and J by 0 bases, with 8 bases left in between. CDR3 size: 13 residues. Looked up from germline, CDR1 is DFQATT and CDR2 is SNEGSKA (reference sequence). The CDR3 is CSARPLSYNEQFF. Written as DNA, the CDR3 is TGCAGTGCTCGACCTCTCTCCTACAATGAGCAGTTCTTC.

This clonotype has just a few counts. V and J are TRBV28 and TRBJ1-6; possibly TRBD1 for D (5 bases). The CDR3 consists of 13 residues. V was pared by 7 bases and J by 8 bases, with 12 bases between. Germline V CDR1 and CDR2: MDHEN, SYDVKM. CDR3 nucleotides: TGTGCCAGCATCAAGGGGAATGATTCACCCCTCCACTTT. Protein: CASIKGNDSPLHF.

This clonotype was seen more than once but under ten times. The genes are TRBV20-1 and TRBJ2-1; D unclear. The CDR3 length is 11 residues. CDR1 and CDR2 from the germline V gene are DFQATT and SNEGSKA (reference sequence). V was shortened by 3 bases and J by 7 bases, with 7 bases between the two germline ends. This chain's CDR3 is CSASMGNEQFF. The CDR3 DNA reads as TGCAGTGCTAGTATGGGGAATGAGCAGTTCTTC.

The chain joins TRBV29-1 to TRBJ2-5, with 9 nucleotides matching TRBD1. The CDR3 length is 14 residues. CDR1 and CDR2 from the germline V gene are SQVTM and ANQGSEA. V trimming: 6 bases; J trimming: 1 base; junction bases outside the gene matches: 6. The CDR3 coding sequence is TGCAGCGTCAAATGGACAGGGGCCCAAGAGACCCAGTACTTC. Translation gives CSVKWTGAQETQYF.

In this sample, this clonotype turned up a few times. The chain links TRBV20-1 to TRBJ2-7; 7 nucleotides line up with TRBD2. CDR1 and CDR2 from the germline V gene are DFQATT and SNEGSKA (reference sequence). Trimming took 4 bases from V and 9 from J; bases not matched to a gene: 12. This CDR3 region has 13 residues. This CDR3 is CSAIEAGVRLQYF. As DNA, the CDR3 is TGCAGTGCTATTGAGGCGGGAGTTCGATTGCAGTACTTC.

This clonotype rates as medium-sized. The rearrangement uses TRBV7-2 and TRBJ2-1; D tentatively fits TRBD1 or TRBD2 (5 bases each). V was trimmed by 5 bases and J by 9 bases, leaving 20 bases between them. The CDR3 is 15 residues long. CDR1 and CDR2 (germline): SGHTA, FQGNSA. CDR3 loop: CASSPGTGIIGEQFF. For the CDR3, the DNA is TGTGCCAGCAGCCCAGGGACCGGGATAATAGGTGAGCAGTTCTTC.

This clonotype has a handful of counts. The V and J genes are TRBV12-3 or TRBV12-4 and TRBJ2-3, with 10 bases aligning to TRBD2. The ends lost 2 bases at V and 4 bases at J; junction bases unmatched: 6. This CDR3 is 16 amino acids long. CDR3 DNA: TGTGCCAGCAGTTTATATGGGCTAGCGGGGGCAGATACGCAGTATTTT. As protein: CASSLYGLAGADTQYF.

The CDR3 DNA sequence: TGTGCTAGTGGGTGGACAGGGTGGTCGGTCTCGGATAATTCACCCCTCCACTTT. Its translation is CASGWTGWSVSDNSPLHF. The chain carries TRBV12-5 and TRBJ1-6; 8 positions agree with TRBD1. The CDR3 covers 18 residues. Germline assignment: CDR1 LGHNT and CDR2 FRNRAP. J gave up 5 bases and V 6 bases, and 15 bases lay outside the gene matches.

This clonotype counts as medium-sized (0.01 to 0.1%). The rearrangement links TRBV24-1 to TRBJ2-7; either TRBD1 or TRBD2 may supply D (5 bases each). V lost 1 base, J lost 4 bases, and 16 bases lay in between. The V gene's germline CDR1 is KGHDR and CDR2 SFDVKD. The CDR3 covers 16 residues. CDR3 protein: CATSDFSGTGHYEQYF. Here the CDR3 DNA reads TGTGCCACCAGTGATTTTTCCGGGACGGGCCATTACGAGCAGTACTTC.

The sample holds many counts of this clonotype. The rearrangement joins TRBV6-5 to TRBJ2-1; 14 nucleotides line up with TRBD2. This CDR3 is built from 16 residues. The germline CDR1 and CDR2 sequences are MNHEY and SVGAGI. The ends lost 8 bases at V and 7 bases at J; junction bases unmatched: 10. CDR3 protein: CASARLAGGYGNEQFF. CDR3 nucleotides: TGTGCCAGCGCTAGACTAGCGGGAGGGTACGGGAATGAGCAGTTCTTC.

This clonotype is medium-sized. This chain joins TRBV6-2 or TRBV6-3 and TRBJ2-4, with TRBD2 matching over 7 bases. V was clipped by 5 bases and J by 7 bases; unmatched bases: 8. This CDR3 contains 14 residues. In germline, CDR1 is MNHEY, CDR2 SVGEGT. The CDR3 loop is CASSGGGRANIQYF. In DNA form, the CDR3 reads TGTGCCAGCAGTGGAGGTGGGAGGGCGAACATTCAGTACTTC.

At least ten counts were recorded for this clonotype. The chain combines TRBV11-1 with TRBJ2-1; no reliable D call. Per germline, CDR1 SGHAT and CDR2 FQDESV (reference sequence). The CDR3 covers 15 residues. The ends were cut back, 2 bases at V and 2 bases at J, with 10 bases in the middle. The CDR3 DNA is TGTGCCAGCAGCTTAAAACTTACGGCCTACAATGAGCAGTTCTTC. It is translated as CASSLKLTAYNEQFF.

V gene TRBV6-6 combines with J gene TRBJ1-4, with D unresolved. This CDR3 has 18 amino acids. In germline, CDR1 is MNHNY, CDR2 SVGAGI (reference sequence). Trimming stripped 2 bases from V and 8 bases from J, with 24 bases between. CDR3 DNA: TGTGCCAGCAGTTACGGCCCCTCGGAGGGCCCTTTGGGAGAAAAACTGTTTTTT. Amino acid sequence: CASSYGPSEGPLGEKLFF.

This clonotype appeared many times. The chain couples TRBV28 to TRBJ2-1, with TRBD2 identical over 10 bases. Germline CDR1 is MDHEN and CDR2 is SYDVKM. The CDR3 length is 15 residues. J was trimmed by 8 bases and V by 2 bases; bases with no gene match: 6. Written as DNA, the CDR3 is TGTGCCAGCAGTTTAAGCGGGAGGGCCGATGATGAGCAGTTCTTC. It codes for CASSLSGRADDEQFF.

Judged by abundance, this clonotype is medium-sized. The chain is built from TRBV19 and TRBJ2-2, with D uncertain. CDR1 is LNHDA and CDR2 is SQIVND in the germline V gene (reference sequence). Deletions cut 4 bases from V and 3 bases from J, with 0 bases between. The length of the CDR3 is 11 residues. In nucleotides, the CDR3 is TGTGCCAGTAGTAACACCGGGGAGCTGTTTTTT. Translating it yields CASSNTGELFF.